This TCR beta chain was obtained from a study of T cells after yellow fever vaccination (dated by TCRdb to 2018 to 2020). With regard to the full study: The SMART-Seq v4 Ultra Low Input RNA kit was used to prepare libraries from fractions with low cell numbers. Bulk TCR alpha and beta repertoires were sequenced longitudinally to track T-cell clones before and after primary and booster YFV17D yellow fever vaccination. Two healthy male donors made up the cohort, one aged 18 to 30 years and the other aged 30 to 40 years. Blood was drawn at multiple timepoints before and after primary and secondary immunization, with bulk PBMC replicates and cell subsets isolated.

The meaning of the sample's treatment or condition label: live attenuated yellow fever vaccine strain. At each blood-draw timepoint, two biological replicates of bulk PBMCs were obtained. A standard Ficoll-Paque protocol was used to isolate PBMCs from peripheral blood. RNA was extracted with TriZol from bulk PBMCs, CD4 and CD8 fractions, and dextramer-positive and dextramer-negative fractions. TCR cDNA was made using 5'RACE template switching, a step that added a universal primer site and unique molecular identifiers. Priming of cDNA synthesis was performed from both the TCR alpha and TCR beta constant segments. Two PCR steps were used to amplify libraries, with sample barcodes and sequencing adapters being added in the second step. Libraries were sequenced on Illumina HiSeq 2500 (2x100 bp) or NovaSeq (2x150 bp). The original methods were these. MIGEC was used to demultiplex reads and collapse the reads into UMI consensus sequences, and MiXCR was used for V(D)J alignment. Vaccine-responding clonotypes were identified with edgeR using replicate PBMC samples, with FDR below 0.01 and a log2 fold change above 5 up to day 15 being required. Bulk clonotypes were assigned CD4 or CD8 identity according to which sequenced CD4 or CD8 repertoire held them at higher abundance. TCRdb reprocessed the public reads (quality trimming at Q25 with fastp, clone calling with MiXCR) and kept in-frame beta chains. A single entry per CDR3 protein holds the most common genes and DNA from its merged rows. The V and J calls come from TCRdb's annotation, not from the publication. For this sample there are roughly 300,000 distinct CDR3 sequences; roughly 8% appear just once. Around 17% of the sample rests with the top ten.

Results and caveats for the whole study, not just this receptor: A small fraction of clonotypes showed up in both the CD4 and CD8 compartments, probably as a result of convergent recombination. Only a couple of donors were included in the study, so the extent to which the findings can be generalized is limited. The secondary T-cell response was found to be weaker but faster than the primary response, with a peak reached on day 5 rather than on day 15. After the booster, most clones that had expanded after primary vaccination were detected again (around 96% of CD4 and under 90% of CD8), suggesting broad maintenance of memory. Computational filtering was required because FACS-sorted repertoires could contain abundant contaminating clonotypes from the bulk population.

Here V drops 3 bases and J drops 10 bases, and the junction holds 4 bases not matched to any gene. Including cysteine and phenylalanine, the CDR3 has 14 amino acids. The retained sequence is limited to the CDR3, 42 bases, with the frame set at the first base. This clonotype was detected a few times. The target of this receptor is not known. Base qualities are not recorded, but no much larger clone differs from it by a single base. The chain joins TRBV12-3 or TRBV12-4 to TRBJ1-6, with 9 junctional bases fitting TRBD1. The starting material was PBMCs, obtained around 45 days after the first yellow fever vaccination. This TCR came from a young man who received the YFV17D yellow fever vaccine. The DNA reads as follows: TGTGCCAGCAGTTTCGACAGGGGGAGGTCACCCCTCCACTTT. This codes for CASSFDRGRSPLHF.